The present entry profiles one TCR beta chain with its context. The data belong to a study of blood T cell repertoires in COVID-19. Study context: T cells, B-cell-depleted T cells, or PBMCs provided the cDNA or gDNA that served as material.

CDR3 length: 17 amino acids. The junction had 14 bases not matched to a gene; V was cut back by 0 bases and J by 10 bases. Germline V lookup: CDR1 MDHEN, CDR2 SYDVKM. TCRdb's copy holds only in-frame clones and misses some; the assay was immunoSEQ multiplex PCR. This sample has about 280,000 clones, with approximately 88% found just once. Material for sequencing was PBMCs or T cells enriched from blood (not recorded which). The chain links TRBV28 to TRBJ2-1; 8 bases are a match to TRBD2. The sequence came from a woman in her 40s who had recovered from COVID-19. The CDR3: CASSLWVSGELKGEQFF. The CDR3 coding sequence is TGTGCCAGCAGTTTATGGGTTAGCGGGGAGCTGAAGGGGGAGCAGTTCTTC.